This T cell receptor (beta chain) was identified in a study of breast tumors, draining lymph nodes, adjacent tissues. Axillary draining lymph nodes of breast cancer patients supplied the node samples. CDR1 and CDR2 from the germline V gene are MNHEY and SVGAGI. The CDR3 consists of 14 residues. V dropped 6 bases and J dropped 6; count of bases not matched to a gene: 8. This clonotype has only a few counts. TCRdb re-derived calls from the multiplex PCR reads in MiXCR, one entry per CDR3 protein. The sample lists about 180,000 distinct CDR3 sequences; 30% to 35% were seen once. The source is a female donor with breast cancer. Some clones in this sample may be carry-over from other donors' samples. Material for sequencing was axillary lymph node tissue. The chain recombines TRBV6-5 with TRBJ2-3; 8 positions match TRBD2. CDR3 sequence: CASSYGGGADTQYF. The CDR3 bases are TGTGCCAGCAGCTACGGGGGGGGGGCCGATACGCAGTATTTT.